Shown below are 30 T cell receptor beta chains from a single sample sequenced in a study of OX40 agonist ivuxolimab in advanced cancers. Receptor libraries were prepared by the immunoSEQ multiplex PCR assay. TCRdb mirrors the immuneACCESS table, restricted to in-frame sequences. Some clones are absent from its copies; in checked studies, under half trace to an unresolved V gene, and the reason for the others is unknown. The sample table lists about 71,000 clones, about 78% of them with a count of one. About 5.4% of the sample lies in the top ten. The input for sequencing was CD4+ or CD8+ T cells sorted from blood, taken in a trial of the OX40 agonist ivuxolimab. The source is an adult with an advanced solid tumor such as melanoma, head and neck, liver or kidney cancer.

The rearrangement joins TRBV6-5 to TRBJ1-1, with D possibly TRBD1 on 5 matching bases. The CDR3 consists of 16 residues. Germline CDR1 and CDR2: MNHEY and SVGAGI. The ends were cut back, 0 bases at V and 0 bases at J, with 11 bases in the middle. Here the CDR3 reads CASSYSRDGMNTEAFF. CDR3 bases: TGTGCCAGCAGTTACTCGAGGGACGGGATGAACACTGAAGCTTTCTTT.

The J gene is TRBJ2-1, the V gene TRBV11-3, with 14 bases lining up with TRBD2. The CDR3 runs to 15 residues. CDR1 and CDR2 from the germline V gene are SGHNT and YENEEA. After removal of 5 bases from V and 6 bases from J, the junction contained 3 bases not matched to a gene. The CDR3 sequence: CASSPGLAGGNEQFF. In DNA, the CDR3 is TGTGCCAGCAGCCCCGGACTAGCGGGGGGCAATGAGCAGTTCTTC.

The gene calls are TRBV7-2 and TRBJ1-2; weak D call: TRBD1 (5 bases). The germline V gene encodes CDR1 SGHTA and CDR2 FQGNSA. V was pared by 1 base and J by 2 bases, with 11 bases between. The CDR3 runs 15 residues. CDR3 loop: CASSLVGDLNYGYTF. CDR3 DNA: TGTGCCAGCAGCTTAGTGGGGGACTTAAACTATGGCTACACCTTC.

This clone has more than one count but fewer than ten. This chain joins TRBV29-1 and TRBJ1-1; D might be TRBD1 (6 bases). With 6 bases removed from V and 2 bases from J, the gap between germline ends came to 10 bases. Germline V lookup: CDR1 SQVTM, CDR2 ANQGSEA. The CDR3 consists of 12 residues. In DNA form, the CDR3 reads TGCAGCGTATCGGACAGAAACACTGAAGCTTTCTTT. Protein sequence: CSVSDRNTEAFF.

This clone has a single count. This chain uses TRBV28 with TRBJ1-5; tentatively, D is TRBD1 (6 bases). V was trimmed by 2 bases and J by 6 bases, leaving 11 bases between them. Per germline, CDR1 MDHEN and CDR2 SYDVKM. The CDR3 extends over 14 amino acids. The CDR3 sequence is CASSLGGASQPQHF. For the CDR3, the DNA is TGTGCCAGCAGTTTAGGGGGGGCAAGTCAGCCCCAGCATTTT.

This chain uses TRBV20-1 with TRBJ2-5; TRBD2 is a possible D gene (5 bases). The CDR3 totals 11 residues. CDR1 is DFQATT and CDR2 is SNEGSKA in the germline V gene (reference sequence). V was shortened by 5 bases and J by 4 bases, with 8 bases between the two germline ends. The DNA of the CDR3 is TGCAGTGCTGAGGGTCGAGAGACCCAGTACTTC. Amino acid sequence: CSAEGRETQYF.

The chain carries TRBV29-1 and TRBJ2-5; tentative D call: TRBD1 (6 bases). With 5 bases removed from V and 14 bases from J, the gap between germline ends came to 18 bases. The CDR3 is 11 amino acids. Germline loops: CDR1 SQVTM, CDR2 ANQGSEA. Here the CDR3 reads CSVTLGQGLYF. CDR3 sequence (DNA): TGCAGCGTTACCCTGGGGCAGGGGCTATACTTC.

The CDR3 DNA reads TGTGCCAGTAGTACCCTAGGCTTGAACACCGGGGAGCTGTTTTTT. Amino acids: CASSTLGLNTGELFF. This chain uses TRBV19 with TRBJ2-2; the D is unclear. V lost 4 bases to trimming and J lost 1 base, with 10 bases between them. The CDR3 extends over 15 amino acids. Germline CDR1 and CDR2: LNHDA and SQIVND (reference sequence).

V and J are TRBV20-1 and TRBJ2-7, with D possibly TRBD2 on 5 matching bases. The V end lost 6 bases, the J end lost 9 bases, and 12 bases lay between the germline ends. The CDR3 consists of 10 residues. Germline lookup yields CDR1 DFQATT and CDR2 SNEGSKA (reference sequence). The CDR3 nucleotides are TGCAGTGCATCTCTCCGGGGGCAGTACTTC. Encoded protein: CSASLRGQYF.

To note about this clone: No conserved phenylalanine or tryptophan ends this CDR3, so it is likely a read error. The chain has TRBV4-3 and TRBJ1-6, with D possibly matching TRBD1 (6 bases). The CDR3 totals 17 residues. V lost 4 bases, J lost 9 bases, and 22 bases lay in between. The germline CDR1 and CDR2 sequences are LGHNA and YSLEER. The CDR3 DNA reads TGCGCCAGCAGCCCCAGCGGGGGCCACGGGAATATTTCACCCCTCCACCTT. Its translation: CASSPSGGHGNISPLHL.

The chain uses TRBV5-4 and TRBJ2-5; D unresolved. The germline CDR1 and CDR2 sequences are SGHNT and YYREEE (reference sequence). V lost 0 bases, J lost 3 bases, and 9 bases lay in between. CDR3 length: 14 residues. Here the CDR3 reads CASSLEITKETQYF. The CDR3 bases are TGTGCCAGCAGCTTGGAAATTACCAAAGAGACCCAGTACTTC.

The chain recombines TRBV30 with TRBJ1-4; D not resolved. The CDR3 totals 15 residues. Germline V CDR1 and CDR2: GTSNPN, SVGIG (reference sequence). Trimming removed 2 bases at V and 0 bases at J, with 10 bases between. CDR3 DNA sequence: TGTGCCTGGAGTCGTCTCCTTACAACTAATGAAAAACTGTTTTTT. It specifies CAWSRLLTTNEKLFF.

The chain joins TRBV7-2 to TRBJ2-7; TRBD2 matches 14 bases. The CDR3 sequence is 15 residues long. The V gene's germline CDR1 is SGHTA and CDR2 FQGNSA. V dropped 4 bases and J dropped 7; count of bases not matched to a gene: 6. In DNA, the CDR3 is TGTGCCAGCAGCTCCAGGGGACTAGCGGGGGTGGAGCAGTACTTC. It encodes CASSSRGLAGVEQYF.

About this clone itself: Sequence at one end of the junction differs from germline and may be a read error. The V gene is TRBV28, the J gene TRBJ2-7, with TRBD2 matching over 13 bases. CDR3 length: 15 residues. In germline, CDR1 is MDHEN, CDR2 SYDVKM. The CDR3 spells CTSSPGLAGVGEQYF. The CDR3 nucleotides are TGTACCAGCAGTCCTGGACTAGCGGGAGTCGGGGAGCAGTACTTC.

The chain joins TRBV19 to TRBJ2-2; 9 bases fit TRBD1. The CDR3 sequence is 17 residues long. V gave up 3 bases and J gave up 5 bases; unmatched junction bases: 10. Germline V gene data show CDR1 as LNHDA and CDR2 as SQIVND (reference sequence). Here the CDR3 reads CASSIIPGQGGTGELFF. The CDR3 coding sequence is TGTGCCAGTAGTATTATCCCGGGACAGGGAGGGACCGGGGAGCTGTTTTTT.

This clone occurred a few times. This rearrangement joins TRBV6-1 to TRBJ1-2; perhaps TRBD1 as D (5 bases). The ends were cut back, 7 bases at V and 1 base at J, with 16 bases in the middle. This CDR3 has 15 amino acids. Germline V gives CDR1 MNHNS, CDR2 SASEGT. This CDR3 reads CASTAEWGNNYGYTF. Written as DNA, the CDR3 is TGTGCCAGCACCGCTGAGTGGGGGAATAACTATGGCTACACCTTC.

The V gene is TRBV5-5, the J gene TRBJ2-3; D is ambiguous. V was shortened by 4 bases and J by 6 bases, with 18 bases between the two germline ends. CDR3 length: 15 amino acids. Germline V lookup: CDR1 SGHKS, CDR2 YYEKEE (reference sequence). Here the CDR3 reads CASSLAPLNADTQYF. Here the CDR3 DNA reads TGTGCCAGCAGCCTTGCCCCTCTAAACGCGGATACGCAGTATTTT. The full variable domain, completed using reference TRBV5-5 and TRBJ2-3, is DAGVTQSPTHLIKTRGQQVTLRCSPISGHKSVSWYQQVLGQGPQFIFQYYEKEERGRGNFPDRFSARQFPNYSSELNVNALLLGDSALYLCASSLAPLNADTQYFGPGTRLTVL.

By frequency in the sample, this clone is medium-sized. This chain uses TRBV6-5 with TRBJ2-1; TRBD2 might be the D (5 bases). This CDR3 has 15 residues. Trimming took 2 bases from V and 6 from J, leaving 14 bases between them. CDR1 and CDR2 (germline): MNHEY, SVGAGI. The CDR3 DNA sequence: TGTGCCAGCAGTTACGGCGGGCCATTGACCAATGAGCAGTTCTTC. Its translation is CASSYGGPLTNEQFF.

The rearrangement joins TRBV6-5 to TRBJ1-5, with 8 bases that match TRBD1. Per the germline V gene, CDR1 is MNHEY and CDR2 is SVGAGI. With 6 bases clipped from V and 7 bases from J, the junction kept 8 bases outside the gene matches. The CDR3 runs to 14 residues. The CDR3 coding sequence is TGTGCCAGCAGACCCGGACAGGGAGGGCAGCCCCAGCATTTT. The encoded protein is CASRPGQGGQPQHF.

The chain carries TRBV18 and TRBJ2-1, with D maybe TRBD2 (5 bases). Germline loops: CDR1 KGHSH, CDR2 LQKENI. This CDR3 comprises 13 residues. Trimming shortened V by 5 bases and J by 6 bases, and 11 bases separated the two germline ends. CDR3 sequence: CASSDTRANEQFF. Here the CDR3 DNA reads TGTGCCAGCTCAGATACTAGAGCCAATGAGCAGTTCTTC.

This sequence joins TRBV7-9 and TRBJ1-5, with D maybe TRBD1 (5 bases). Germline V gives CDR1 SEHNR, CDR2 FQNEAQ (reference sequence). This CDR3 is 15 amino acids long. The V and J ends lost 5 bases and 4 bases respectively, with 15 bases between them. In nucleotides, the CDR3 is TGTGCCAGCAGCCCCTCTGGGGCGTTTAATCAGCCCCAGCATTTT. This codes for CASSPSGAFNQPQHF.

Only one count was recorded for this clone. The chain is built from TRBV19 and TRBJ1-5; D may be TRBD1 (5 bases). Between the trimmed V and J ends, which lost 5 bases and 1 base, there was a span of 12 bases. CDR1 and CDR2 (germline): LNHDA, SQIVND (reference sequence). The CDR3 extends over 15 amino acids. The CDR3 reads CASSVNRWSNQPQHF. The DNA for the CDR3 is TGTGCCAGTAGTGTCAACAGGTGGAGCAATCAGCCCCAGCATTTT.

The chain is built from TRBV10-1 and TRBJ1-2; TRBD1 is a possible D gene (6 bases). The V gene lost 0 bases and the J gene lost 3 bases, with 8 bases spanning the gap. Looked up from germline, CDR1 is WNHNN and CDR2 is SYGVQD (reference sequence). This CDR3 has 14 amino acids. CDR3 protein: CASSESNRDYGYTF. For the CDR3, the DNA is TGCGCCAGCAGTGAGTCGAACAGGGACTATGGCTACACCTTC.

The genes are TRBV18 and TRBJ2-7; tentatively, D is TRBD1 (5 bases). CDR3 size: 14 residues. Between the trimmed V and J ends, which lost 5 bases and 3 bases, there was a span of 14 bases. Germline V gene data show CDR1 as KGHSH and CDR2 as LQKENI. The CDR3 is CASSVARAGYEQYF. The CDR3 nucleotides read TGTGCCAGCTCAGTCGCCAGGGCTGGCTACGAGCAGTACTTC.

A few counts support this clone. The rearrangement links TRBV5-1 to TRBJ2-1, with 7 bases fitting TRBD2. CDR3 size: 15 residues. CDR1 and CDR2 (germline): SGHRS, YFSETQ. Unmatched junction bases numbered 13, after V lost 8 bases and J lost 5 bases. CDR3 coding DNA: TGCGCCAGTTCTTTCTCTAGCGGCCAGGACAATGAGCAGTTCTTC. Its translation: CASSFSSGQDNEQFF.

This sequence joins TRBV28 and TRBJ1-4; 8 positions match TRBD1. The V gene end was trimmed by 7 bases and the J gene end by 6 bases; junction bases not matched to a gene: 10. The V gene's germline CDR1 is MDHEN and CDR2 SYDVKM. The CDR3 covers 15 residues. The CDR3 sequence is CASTFGLQGDEKLFF. The CDR3 bases are TGTGCCAGCACGTTTGGCTTACAGGGGGATGAAAAACTGTTTTTT. The whole variable domain, filled in from reference TRBV28 and TRBJ1-4, reads DVKVTQSSRYLVKRTGEKVFLECVQDMDHENMFWYRQDPGLGLRLIYFSYDVKMKEKGDIPEGYSVSREKKERFSLILESASTNQTSMYLCASTFGLQGDEKLFFGSGTQLSVL.

This clone was observed a handful of times. This chain links TRBV2 with TRBJ2-2; a possible D gene is TRBD1 (5 bases). V was shortened by 5 bases and J by 7 bases, with 11 bases between the two germline ends. This CDR3 spans 13 amino acids. Germline V CDR1 and CDR2: SNHLY, FYNNEI. The CDR3 DNA sequence: TGTGCCAGCAGTCTCAGGGTGGTCGGGGAGCTGTTTTTT. Protein sequence: CASSLRVVGELFF. Filled out from reference TRBV2 and TRBJ2-2, the complete variable domain reads EPEVTQTPSHQVTQMGQEVILRCVPISNHLYFYWYRQILGQKVEFLVSFYNNEISEKSEIFDDQFSVERPDGSNFTLKIRSTKLEDSAMYFCASSLRVVGELFFGEGSRLTVL.

This chain joins TRBV7-2 and TRBJ2-4; 8 bases match TRBD2. CDR3 length: 15 amino acids. Per germline, CDR1 SGHTA and CDR2 FQGNSA. J lost 4 bases, V lost 6 bases, and 8 bases had no gene match. The DNA for the CDR3 is TGTGCCAGCAGTCCCATAGCGGGGACTAAAAACATTCAGTACTTC. Its translation is CASSPIAGTKNIQYF.

J is TRBJ2-1 and V is TRBV7-9, with TRBD1 matching 9 bases. The germline V gene encodes CDR1 SEHNR and CDR2 FQNEAQ (reference sequence). This CDR3 spans 17 amino acids. The trim removed 4 bases at V and 4 bases at J, leaving 11 bases unmatched. The CDR3 region is CASSSYRGQRIYNEQFF. Written as DNA, the CDR3 is TGTGCCAGCAGCTCTTACAGGGGGCAAAGGATTTACAATGAGCAGTTCTTC.

The chain links TRBV7-9 to TRBJ1-6, with TRBD1 identical over 7 bases. The CDR3 runs 15 residues. V lost 3 bases to trimming and J lost 3 bases; unmatched junction nucleotides: 2. Germline assignment: CDR1 SEHNR and CDR2 FQNEAQ (reference sequence). This CDR3 is CASSLSGGYNSPLHF. The CDR3 DNA reads TGTGCCAGCAGCTTGTCAGGGGGCTATAATTCACCCCTCCACTTT.